Listed here is a single T cell receptor (beta chain). Taking its sample share into account, this clone is medium-sized (0.01 to 0.1%). It has no known antigen specificity. This receptor came from a mouse, so its gene names and germline sequences are mouse ones too. The CDR3 end is not reached by the read, which stops 1 residue before it; the germline J gene fills it in. These data are taken from a study of tissue T cells after allogeneic stem cell transplantation (dated by TCRdb to the early 2020s). Looking at the study overall: Using research autopsies of patients with and without GVHD, plus mouse models of GVHD, the study profiled TCR beta repertoires across many tissues. On the human side, the study was prospective and observational, with no blinding or randomization. Study-wide conclusions, independent of this receptor: Within patients, how anatomically similar the tissues were was a key factor in shaping TCR repertoire composition, regardless of disease or transplant status. Sampling depth was acknowledged as a limitation, and the patient cohort was both small and clinically heterogeneous. Not many T cell clones showed up in more than one patient, yet clustering based on motifs uncovered repertoire signatures that were shared across patients in a tissue-specific way. Blood and spleen T cells captured only a limited portion of the TCR repertoire detected in tissues, in both patients and mice. Which tissue TCRs were alloreactive or antigen-specific was not determined in the study, and some of the clones might have been host cells that persisted.

The sample's time point label, in plain terms: mouse harvest day 14 after allogeneic transplant. Each mouse graft consisted of 10^7 T-cell-depleted bone marrow cells plus 10^6 splenic CD5+ T cells and was given by tail vein injection. Mouse GVHD was modeled in a major MHC-mismatch B6 (H2b) into BALB/c (H2d) model, with tissues profiled at day 7 or 14. On day 7 or 14 post-transplant, mouse tissues and retro-orbital blood were harvested with separate sterile tools for each animal, and livers were flushed beforehand. Before genomic DNA isolation with the DNeasy Blood & Tissue Kit, mouse tissues were minced with razor blades in buffered saline. CDR1 and CDR2 were assigned from the germline V gene as SGHSN and HYEKVE. Clipping removes 2 bases from V and 2 bases from J, with 9 as the unmatched junction base count. Including cysteine and phenylalanine, the CDR3 has 17 amino acids. Of the CDR3's DNA, 48 bases were read; they are in frame from base 1.

The protocol used for the library was the immunoSEQ multiplex PCR assay. Adaptive Biotechnologies performed TCRbeta CDR3 sequencing at survey depth and reported CDR3 sequences, V/J genes, productive frequency, and template counts. TCR beta CDR3 regions were amplified from genomic DNA rather than RNA. The original methods were these. Pairwise repertoire overlap between tissues was quantified with Jensen-Shannon divergence, where 1 means complete divergence and 0 identical. Tissues were grouped by single-linkage agglomerative hierarchical clustering of pairwise JSD values, and the clustering results were shown as dendrograms. GLIPH2 was run on all patient samples with simulation_depth 1000, kmer_min_depth 3, cdr3_length_cutoff 8, keeping groups with more than two unique CDR3s. A standardized tissue-overlap score was generated by extrapolating Jaccard GLIPH-group overlap across patients to a standard repertoire size of 1000 clones. Linear mixed-effect models, with tissue included as a fixed effect and individual included as a random effect, were used to assess associations of diversity with clinical or experimental variables. This immuneACCESS table, as held by TCRdb, lists in-frame sequences with V and J called but not all clones. Of the missing ones, under half trace to an unresolved V gene in checked studies; the others have no known cause. V and J calls and clone size are as listed in that table; D and trimming were resolved from the DNA. The table for this sample lists thousands of clones; roughly a third of them were counted only once. Just under 6.5% of the sample is held by the ten biggest clonotypes.

This TCR was recovered from a female BALB/c mouse given C57BL/6 T cells with graft-versus-host disease after an allogeneic hematopoietic cell transplant. The source material was skin. The chain joins TRBV12-1 to TRBJ2-5, with 10 central nucleotides matching TRBD1. CDR3 DNA (partial): TGTGCCAGCTCTCACCACCGGGACAGGGGTGGCCAAGACACCCAGTAC. This gives the protein CASSHHRDRGGQDTQY. The CDR3 in full is CASSHHRDRGGQDTQYF.